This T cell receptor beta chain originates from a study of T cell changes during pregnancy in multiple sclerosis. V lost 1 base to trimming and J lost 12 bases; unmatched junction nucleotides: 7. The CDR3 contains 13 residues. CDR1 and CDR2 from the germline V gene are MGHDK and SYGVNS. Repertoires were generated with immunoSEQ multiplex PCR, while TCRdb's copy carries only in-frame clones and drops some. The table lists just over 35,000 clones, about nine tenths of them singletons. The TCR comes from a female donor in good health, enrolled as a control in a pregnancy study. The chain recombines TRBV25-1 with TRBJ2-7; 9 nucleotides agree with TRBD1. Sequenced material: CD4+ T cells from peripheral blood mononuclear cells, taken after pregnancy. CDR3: CASSESGRDRVYF. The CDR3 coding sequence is TGTGCCAGCAGTGAATCTGGTAGGGACAGGGTGTACTTC.